This record looks at one T cell receptor beta chain sequence and its context. The antigen remains undetermined. Other nucleotide sequences from this sample produce the same CDR3. V shed 5 bases and J shed 3 bases, with 16 bases lying between them. There are 16 residues in the CDR3. CDR1 and CDR2 from the germline V gene are LNHDA and SQIVND (reference sequence). The data are from a study of cytomegalovirus exposure and HLA in healthy donors. Overall study: Unique TCRs numbering some 80 million, obtained from HLA-typed donors, made up an early data release. Across 300 to 400 genotyped donors, over 70% landed in the Caucasian-associated ancestry cluster. Study outcomes and limitations: Per published reports, the classifier diagnosed cytomegalovirus status with high specificity and sensitivity. It was shown in a later analysis that HLA-associated TCR beta chains were more clonally expanded than other, equally common chains.

PCR was performed using 60 Vbeta and 13 Jbeta primers. Produced via immunoSEQ multiplex PCR; TCRdb's table is partial and in-frame only. This table lists 100,000 to 150,000 clones. The chain couples TRBV19 to TRBJ2-2; D perhaps matches TRBD2 (6 bases). The material sequenced was PBMCs. This TCR came from a woman between 35 and 50 years old in good health and CMV-seropositive. CDR3 loop: CASSGGLAGYTGELFF. CDR3 bases: TGTGCCAGTAGTGGTGGACTGGCGGGATACACCGGGGAGCTGTTTTTT.